This TCR beta chain was obtained from a study of T cells after yellow fever vaccination. Study results and caveats: Clones that expanded after primary vaccination mostly reappeared after the booster (roughly 95% CD4, approximately 85% CD8).

A remark on this clonotype: Its antigen remains unknown.

With 6 bases removed from V and 1 base from J, the gap between germline ends came to 12 bases. The CDR3 sequence is 14 residues long. Germline V CDR1 and CDR2: MNHEY, SVGEGT. From the 5' RACE reads, TCRdb called clonotypes with MiXCR, one entry per CDR3 protein. The sample records 250,000 to 400,000 distinct CDR3 sequences, roughly 4.3% being singletons. This chain joins TRBV6-2 or TRBV6-3 and TRBJ1-1; tentative D call: TRBD1 (5 bases). The sequence came from a man younger than 35 who received the YFV17D yellow fever vaccine. Material: PBMCs, obtained 5 days after the yellow fever booster vaccination. The chain's CDR3 is CASSRWGENTEAFF. In DNA form, the CDR3 reads TGTGCCAGCAGCCGCTGGGGGGAGAACACTGAAGCTTTCTTT.